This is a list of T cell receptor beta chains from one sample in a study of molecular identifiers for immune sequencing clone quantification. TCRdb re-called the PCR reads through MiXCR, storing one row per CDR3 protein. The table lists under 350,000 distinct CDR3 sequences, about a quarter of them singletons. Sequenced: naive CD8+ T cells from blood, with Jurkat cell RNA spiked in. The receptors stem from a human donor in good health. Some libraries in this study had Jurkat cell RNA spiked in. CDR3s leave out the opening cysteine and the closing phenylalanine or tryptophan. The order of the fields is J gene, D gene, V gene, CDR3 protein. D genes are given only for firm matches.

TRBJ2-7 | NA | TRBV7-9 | ASSSLTENSYEQY
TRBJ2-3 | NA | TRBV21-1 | ASSHLTSGATDTQY
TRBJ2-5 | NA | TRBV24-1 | ATSDLKTQY
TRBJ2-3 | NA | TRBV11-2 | ASSLNMFSTDTQY
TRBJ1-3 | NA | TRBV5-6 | ASSLSSPRSLGNTIY
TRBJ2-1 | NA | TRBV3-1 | ASSPPPAHEQF
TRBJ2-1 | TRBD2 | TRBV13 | ASSSPPSSGASAGNEQF
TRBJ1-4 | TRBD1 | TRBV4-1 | ASSQRRMGTGNDEKLV
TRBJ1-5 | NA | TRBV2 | ASSDTHHNQPQH
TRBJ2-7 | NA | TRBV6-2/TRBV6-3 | ASSPIGGTYEQY
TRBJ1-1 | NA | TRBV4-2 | ASSQAGEAF
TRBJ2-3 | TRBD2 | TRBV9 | ASSVEKEPDSSGAPMKRDTQY
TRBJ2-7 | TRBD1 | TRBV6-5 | ASSSFQGAVYEQY
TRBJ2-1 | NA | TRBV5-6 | ASSLRGSSSYNEQF
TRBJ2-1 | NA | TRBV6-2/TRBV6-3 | ASSITFGGYNEQF
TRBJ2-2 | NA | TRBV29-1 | SVEVPAVNTGELF
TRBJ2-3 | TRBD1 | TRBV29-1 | SVEDPGTGASDTQY
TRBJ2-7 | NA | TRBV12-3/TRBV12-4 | ASSSEYPYEQY
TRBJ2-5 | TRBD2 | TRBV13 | ASSLGTGGQETQY
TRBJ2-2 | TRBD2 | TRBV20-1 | SARDIAGAGANTGELF
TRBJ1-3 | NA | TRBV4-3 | ASSQDAGTTGNTIY
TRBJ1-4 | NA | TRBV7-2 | ASSLDRVEEKLF
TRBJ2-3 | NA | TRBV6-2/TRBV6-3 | ASRQKGLRSTDTQY
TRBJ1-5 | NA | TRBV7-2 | ASSLVGGSGNQPQH
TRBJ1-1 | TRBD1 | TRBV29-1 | SVGGGDRANTEAF
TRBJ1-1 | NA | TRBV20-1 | SASRADMNTEAF
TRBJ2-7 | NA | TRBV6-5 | ANSYSSGVYEQY
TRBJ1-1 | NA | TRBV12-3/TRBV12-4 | ASSSVRRGTEAF
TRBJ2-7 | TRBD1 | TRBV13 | ACEGARNEQY
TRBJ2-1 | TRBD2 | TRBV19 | ASSMASGGEQF
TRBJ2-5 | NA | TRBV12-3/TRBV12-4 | ASTRSFSETLY
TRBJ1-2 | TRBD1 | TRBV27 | ASRTGGGVYGYT
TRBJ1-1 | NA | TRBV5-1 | ASSLAGTLGTEAF